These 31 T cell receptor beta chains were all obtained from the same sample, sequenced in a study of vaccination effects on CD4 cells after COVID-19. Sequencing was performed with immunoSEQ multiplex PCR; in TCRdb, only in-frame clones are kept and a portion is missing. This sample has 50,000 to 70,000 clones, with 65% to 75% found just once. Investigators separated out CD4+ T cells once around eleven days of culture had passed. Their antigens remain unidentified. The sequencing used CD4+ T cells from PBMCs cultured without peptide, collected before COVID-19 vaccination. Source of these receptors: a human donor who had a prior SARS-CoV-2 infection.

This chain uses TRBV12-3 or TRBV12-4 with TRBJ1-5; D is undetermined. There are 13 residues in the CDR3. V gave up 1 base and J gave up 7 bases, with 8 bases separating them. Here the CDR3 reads CASSLDGVQPQHF. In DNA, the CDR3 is TGTGCCAGCAGTTTAGACGGGGTACAGCCCCAGCATTTT.

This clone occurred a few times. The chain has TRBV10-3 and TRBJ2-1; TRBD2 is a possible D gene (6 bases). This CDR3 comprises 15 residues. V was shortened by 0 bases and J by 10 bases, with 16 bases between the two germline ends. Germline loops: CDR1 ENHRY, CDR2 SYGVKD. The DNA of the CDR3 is TGTGCCATCAGTGAGTCATCACGGGGGAAGGGAGAGCAGTTCTTC. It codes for CAISESSRGKGEQFF.

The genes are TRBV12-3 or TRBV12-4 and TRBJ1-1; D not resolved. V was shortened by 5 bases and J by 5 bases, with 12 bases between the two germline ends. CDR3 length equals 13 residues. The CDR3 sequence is CASSTPSRTEAFF. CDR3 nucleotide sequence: TGTGCCAGCAGTACCCCGAGCCGAACTGAAGCTTTCTTT.

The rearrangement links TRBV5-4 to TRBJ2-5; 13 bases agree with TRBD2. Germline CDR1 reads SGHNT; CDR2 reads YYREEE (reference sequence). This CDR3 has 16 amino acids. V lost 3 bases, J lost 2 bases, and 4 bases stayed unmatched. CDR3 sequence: CASSSRLAGGQETQYF. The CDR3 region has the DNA TGTGCCAGCAGCTCGCGACTAGCGGGAGGACAAGAGACCCAGTACTTC.

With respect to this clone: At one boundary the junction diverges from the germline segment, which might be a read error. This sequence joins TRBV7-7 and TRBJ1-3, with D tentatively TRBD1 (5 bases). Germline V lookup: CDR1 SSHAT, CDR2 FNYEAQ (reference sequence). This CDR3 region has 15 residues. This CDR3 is CASSLGLGPGNTIYF. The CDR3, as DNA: TGTGCTAGCAGCTTAGGGCTGGGGCCTGGAAACACCATATATTTT.

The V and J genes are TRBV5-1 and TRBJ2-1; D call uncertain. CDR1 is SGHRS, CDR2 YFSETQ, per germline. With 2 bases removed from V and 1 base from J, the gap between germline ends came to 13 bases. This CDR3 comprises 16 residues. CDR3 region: CASSFEPRRSYNEQFF. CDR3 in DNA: TGCGCCAGCAGCTTTGAACCGCGCCGGTCCTACAATGAGCAGTTCTTC.

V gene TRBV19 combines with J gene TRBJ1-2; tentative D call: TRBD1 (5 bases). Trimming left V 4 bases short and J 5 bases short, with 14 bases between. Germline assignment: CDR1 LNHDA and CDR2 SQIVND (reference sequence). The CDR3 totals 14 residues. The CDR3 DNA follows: TGTGCCAGTAGTACCCCCGAAGGGGATTATGGCTACACCTTC. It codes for CASSTPEGDYGYTF.

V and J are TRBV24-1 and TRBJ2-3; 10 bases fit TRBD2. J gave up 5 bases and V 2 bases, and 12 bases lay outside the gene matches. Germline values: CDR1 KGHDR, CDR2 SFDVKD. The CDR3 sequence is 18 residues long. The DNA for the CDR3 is TGTGCCACCAGTGATTCCGGGATAGCGGGAGGCTTGGGAGATACGCAGTATTTT. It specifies CATSDSGIAGGLGDTQYF.

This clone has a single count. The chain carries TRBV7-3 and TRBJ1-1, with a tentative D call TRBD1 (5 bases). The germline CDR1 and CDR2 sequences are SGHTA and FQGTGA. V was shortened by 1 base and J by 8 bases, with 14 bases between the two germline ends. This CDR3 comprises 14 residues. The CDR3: CASSLSGMRDEAFF. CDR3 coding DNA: TGTGCCAGCAGCTTAAGCGGTATGCGGGACGAAGCTTTCTTT.

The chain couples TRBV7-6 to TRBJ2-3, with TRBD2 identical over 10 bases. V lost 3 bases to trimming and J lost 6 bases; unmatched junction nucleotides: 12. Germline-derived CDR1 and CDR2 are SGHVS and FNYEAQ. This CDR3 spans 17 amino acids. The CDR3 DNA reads TGTGCCAGCAGCTTGGGACTAGCGAACACCGTTTTGGATACGCAGTATTTT. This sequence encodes CASSLGLANTVLDTQYF.

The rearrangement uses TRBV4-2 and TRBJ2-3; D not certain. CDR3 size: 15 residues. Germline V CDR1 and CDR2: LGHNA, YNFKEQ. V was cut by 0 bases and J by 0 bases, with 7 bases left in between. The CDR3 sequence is CASSQDPPSTDTQYF. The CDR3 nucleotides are TGTGCCAGCAGCCAAGATCCCCCTAGCACAGATACGCAGTATTTT.

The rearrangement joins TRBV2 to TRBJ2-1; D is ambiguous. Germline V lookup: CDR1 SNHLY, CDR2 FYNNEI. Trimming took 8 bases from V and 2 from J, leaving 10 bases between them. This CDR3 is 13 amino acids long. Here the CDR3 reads CASLGSTYNEQFF. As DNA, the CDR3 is TGTGCCAGCTTGGGCAGCACCTACAATGAGCAGTTCTTC.

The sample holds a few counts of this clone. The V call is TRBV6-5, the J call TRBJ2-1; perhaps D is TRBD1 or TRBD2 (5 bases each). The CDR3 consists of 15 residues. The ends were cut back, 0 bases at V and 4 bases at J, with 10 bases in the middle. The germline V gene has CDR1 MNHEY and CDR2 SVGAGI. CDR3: CASSYSAGTYNEQFF. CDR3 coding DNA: TGTGCCAGCAGTTACTCGGCCGGGACGTACAATGAGCAGTTCTTC.

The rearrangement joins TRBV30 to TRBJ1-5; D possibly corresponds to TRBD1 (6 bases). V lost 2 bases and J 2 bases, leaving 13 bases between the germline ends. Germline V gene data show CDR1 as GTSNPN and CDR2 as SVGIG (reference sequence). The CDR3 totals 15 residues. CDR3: CAWSSGGRGNQPQHF. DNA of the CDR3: TGTGCCTGGAGTTCGGGGGGCAGGGGCAATCAGCCCCAGCATTTT.

The CDR3 spells CASSLMTGDYEQYF. CDR3 sequence (DNA): TGTGCCAGCAGCTTGATGACAGGCGACTACGAGCAGTACTTC. The J gene is TRBJ2-7, the V gene TRBV5-8; weak D call: TRBD1 (6 bases). Germline assignment: CDR1 SGHTS and CDR2 YDEGEE. CDR3 length: 14 residues. V gave up 1 base and J gave up 3 bases, with 11 bases separating them.

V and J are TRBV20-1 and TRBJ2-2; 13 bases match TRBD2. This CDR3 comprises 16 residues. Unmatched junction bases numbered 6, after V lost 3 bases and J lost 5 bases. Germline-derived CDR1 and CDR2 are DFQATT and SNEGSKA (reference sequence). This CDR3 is CSASEWTSGSTGELFF. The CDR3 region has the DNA TGCAGTGCTAGTGAATGGACTAGCGGGAGTACCGGGGAGCTGTTTTTT.

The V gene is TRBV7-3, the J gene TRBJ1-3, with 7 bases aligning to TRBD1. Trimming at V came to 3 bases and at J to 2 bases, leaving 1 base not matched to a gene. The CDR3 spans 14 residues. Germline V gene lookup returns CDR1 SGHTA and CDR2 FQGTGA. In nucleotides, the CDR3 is TGTGCCAGCAGCTTGCAGGGGGCTGGAAACACCATATATTTT. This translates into CASSLQGAGNTIYF.

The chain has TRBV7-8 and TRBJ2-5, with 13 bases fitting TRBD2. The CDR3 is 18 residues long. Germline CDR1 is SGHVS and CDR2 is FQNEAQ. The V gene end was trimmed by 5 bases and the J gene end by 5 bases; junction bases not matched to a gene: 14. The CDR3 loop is CASSTDLLAGGLWETQYF. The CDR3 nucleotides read TGTGCCAGCAGCACCGACTTACTAGCGGGGGGGCTTTGGGAGACCCAGTACTTC.

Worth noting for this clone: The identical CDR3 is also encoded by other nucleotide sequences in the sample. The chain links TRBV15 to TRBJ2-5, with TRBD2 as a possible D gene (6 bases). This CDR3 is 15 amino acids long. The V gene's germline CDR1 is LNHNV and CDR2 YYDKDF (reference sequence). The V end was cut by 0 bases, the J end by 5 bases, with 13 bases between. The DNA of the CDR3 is TGTGCCACCAGCAGAGATCGGGGAGGAGGCGAGACCCAGTACTTC. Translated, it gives CATSRDRGGGETQYF. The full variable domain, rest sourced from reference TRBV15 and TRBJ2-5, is DAMVIQNPRYQVTQFGKPVTLSCSQTLNHNVMYWYQQKSSQAPKLLFHYYDKDFNNEADTPDNFQSRRPNTSFCFLDIRSPGLGDTAMYLCATSRDRGGGETQYFGPGTRLLVL.

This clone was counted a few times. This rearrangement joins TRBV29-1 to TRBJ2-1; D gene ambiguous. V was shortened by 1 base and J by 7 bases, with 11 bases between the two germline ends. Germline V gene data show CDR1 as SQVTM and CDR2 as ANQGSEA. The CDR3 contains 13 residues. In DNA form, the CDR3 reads TGCAGCGTTGAAGGTCAACGGCGAAATGAGCAGTTCTTC. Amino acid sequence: CSVEGQRRNEQFF.

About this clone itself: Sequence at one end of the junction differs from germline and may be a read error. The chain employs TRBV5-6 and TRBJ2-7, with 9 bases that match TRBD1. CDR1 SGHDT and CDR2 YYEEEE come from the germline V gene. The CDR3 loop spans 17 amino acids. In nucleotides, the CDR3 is TGTGCCAGCAACTTGAATACTAGGGGACAGGGATATTACGAGCAGTACTTC. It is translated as CASNLNTRGQGYYEQYF.

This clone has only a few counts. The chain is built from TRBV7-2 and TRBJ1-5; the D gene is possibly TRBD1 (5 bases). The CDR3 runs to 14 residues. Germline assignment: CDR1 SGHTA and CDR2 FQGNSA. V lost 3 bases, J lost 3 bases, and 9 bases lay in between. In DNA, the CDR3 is TGTGCCAGCAGCTTGGGCAGGGTCAATCAGCCCCAGCATTTT. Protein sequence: CASSLGRVNQPQHF. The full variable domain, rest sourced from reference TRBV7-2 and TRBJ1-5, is GAGVSQSPSNKVTEKGKDVELRCDPISGHTALYWYRQSLGQGLEFLIYFQGNSAPDKSGLPSDRFSAERTGGSVSTLTIQRTQQEDSAVYLCASSLGRVNQPQHFGDGTRLSIL.

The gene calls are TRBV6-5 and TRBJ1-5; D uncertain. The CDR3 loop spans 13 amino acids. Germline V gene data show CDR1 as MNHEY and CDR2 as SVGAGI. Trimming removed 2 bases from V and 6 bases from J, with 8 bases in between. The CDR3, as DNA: TGTGCCAGCAGTTACGCGTTAGGTCAGCCCCAGCATTTT. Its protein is CASSYALGQPQHF.

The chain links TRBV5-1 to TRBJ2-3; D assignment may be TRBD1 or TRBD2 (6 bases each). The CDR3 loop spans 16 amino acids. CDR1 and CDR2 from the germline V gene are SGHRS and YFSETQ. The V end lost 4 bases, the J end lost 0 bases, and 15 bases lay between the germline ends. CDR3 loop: CASSPGDWTSTDTQYF. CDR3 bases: TGCGCCAGCAGCCCAGGGGACTGGACTAGCACAGATACGCAGTATTTT.

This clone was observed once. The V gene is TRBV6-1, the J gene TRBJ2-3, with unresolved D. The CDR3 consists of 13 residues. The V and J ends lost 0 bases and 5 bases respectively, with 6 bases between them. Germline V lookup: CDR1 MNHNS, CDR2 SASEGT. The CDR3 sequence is CASSEALLDTQYF. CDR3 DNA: TGTGCCAGCAGTGAAGCGCTGCTAGATACGCAGTATTTT.

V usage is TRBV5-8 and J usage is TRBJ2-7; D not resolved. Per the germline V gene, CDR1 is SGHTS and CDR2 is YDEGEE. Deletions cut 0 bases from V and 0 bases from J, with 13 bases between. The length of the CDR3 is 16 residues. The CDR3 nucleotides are TGTGCCAGCAGCTTGGGTGAAAGGGCGGTCTCCTACGAGCAGTACTTC. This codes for CASSLGERAVSYEQYF.

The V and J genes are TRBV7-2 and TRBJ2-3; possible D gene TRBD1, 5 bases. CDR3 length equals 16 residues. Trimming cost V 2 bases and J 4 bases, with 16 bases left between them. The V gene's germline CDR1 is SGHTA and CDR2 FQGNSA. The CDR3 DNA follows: TGTGCCAGCAGCTTATTAGGGGTTGCCAGCTCAGATACGCAGTATTTT. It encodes CASSLLGVASSDTQYF.

This CDR3 reads CASSPPPGNTEAFF. CDR3 nucleotide sequence: TGTGCCAGCAGCCCACCGCCGGGGAACACTGAAGCTTTCTTT. The chain employs TRBV13 and TRBJ1-1; D remains unclear. In germline, CDR1 is PRHDT, CDR2 FYEKMQ (reference sequence). The CDR3 has 14 residues. V lost 5 bases, J lost 1 base, and 11 bases lay in between. Filled out from reference TRBV13 and TRBJ1-1, the complete variable domain reads AAGVIQSPRHLIKEKRETATLKCYPIPRHDTVYWYQQGPGQDPQFLISFYEKMQSDKGSIPDRFSAQQFSDYHSELNMSSLELGDSALYFCASSPPPGNTEAFFGQGTRLTVV.

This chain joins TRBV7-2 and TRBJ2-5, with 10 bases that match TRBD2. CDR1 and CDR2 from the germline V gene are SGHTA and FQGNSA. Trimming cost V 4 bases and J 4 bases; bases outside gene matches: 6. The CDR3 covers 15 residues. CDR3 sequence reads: CASSYQRGGSETQYF. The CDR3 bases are TGTGCCAGCAGCTATCAGCGGGGGGGCTCAGAGACCCAGTACTTC.

The CDR3 nucleotides read TGTGCCAGCAGTTACCTTGGAGGGACTAGCGGAAACGAGCAGTACTTC. It translates to CASSYLGGTSGNEQYF. The rearrangement links TRBV6-6 to TRBJ2-7; 11 bases are a match to TRBD2. CDR3 size: 16 residues. The germline V gene has CDR1 MNHNY and CDR2 SVGAGI (reference sequence). Trimming at V came to 2 bases and at J to 5 bases, leaving 8 bases not matched to a gene.

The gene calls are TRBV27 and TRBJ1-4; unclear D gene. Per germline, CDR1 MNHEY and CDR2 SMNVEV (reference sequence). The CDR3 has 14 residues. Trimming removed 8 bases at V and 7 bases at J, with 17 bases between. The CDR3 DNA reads TGTGCCAGCTCCAGCCGGGGTAGTAGTGAAAAACTGTTTTTT. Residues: CASSSRGSSEKLFF. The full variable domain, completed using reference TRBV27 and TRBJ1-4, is EAQVTQNPRYLITVTGKKLTVTCSQNMNHEYMSWYRQDPGLGLRQIYYSMNVEVTDKGDVPEGYKVSRKEKRNFPLILESPSPNQTSLYFCASSSRGSSEKLFFGSGTQLSVL.